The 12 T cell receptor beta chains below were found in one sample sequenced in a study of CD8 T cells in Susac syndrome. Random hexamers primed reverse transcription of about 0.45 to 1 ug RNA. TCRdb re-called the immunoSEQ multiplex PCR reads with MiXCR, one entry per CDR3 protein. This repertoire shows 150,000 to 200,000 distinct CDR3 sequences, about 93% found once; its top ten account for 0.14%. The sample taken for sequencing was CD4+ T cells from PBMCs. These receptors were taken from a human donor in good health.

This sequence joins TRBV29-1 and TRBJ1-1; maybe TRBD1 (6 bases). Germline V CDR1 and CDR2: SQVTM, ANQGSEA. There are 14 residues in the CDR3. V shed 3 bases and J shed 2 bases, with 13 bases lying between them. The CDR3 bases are TGCAGCGTTGAGAAAGGGGGGCATAACACTGAAGCTTTCTTT. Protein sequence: CSVEKGGHNTEAFF.

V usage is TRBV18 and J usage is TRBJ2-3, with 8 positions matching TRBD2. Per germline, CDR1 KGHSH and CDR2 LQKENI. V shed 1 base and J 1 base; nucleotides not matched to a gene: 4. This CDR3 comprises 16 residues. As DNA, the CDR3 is TGTGCCAGCTCACCACTTGCGGGGGGCGGCACAGATACGCAGTATTTT. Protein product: CASSPLAGGGTDTQYF.

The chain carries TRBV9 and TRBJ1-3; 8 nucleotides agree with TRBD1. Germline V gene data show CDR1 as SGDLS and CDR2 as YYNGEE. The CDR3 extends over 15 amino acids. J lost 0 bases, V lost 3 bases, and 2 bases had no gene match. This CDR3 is CASSAGQASGNTIYF. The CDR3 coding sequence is TGTGCCAGCAGCGCGGGACAGGCCTCTGGAAACACCATATATTTT.

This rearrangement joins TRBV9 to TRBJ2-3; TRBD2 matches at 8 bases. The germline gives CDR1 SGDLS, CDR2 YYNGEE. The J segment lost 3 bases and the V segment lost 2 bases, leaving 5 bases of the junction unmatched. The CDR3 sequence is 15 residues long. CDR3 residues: CASSVRGGFTDTQYF. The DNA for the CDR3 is TGTGCCAGCAGCGTGCGCGGGGGGTTTACAGATACGCAGTATTTT.

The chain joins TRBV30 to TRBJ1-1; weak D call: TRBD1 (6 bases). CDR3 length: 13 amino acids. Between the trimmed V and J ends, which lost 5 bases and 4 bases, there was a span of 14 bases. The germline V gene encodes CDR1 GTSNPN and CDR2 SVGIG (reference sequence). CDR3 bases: TGTGCCTGGGTGGGGGCTGTTGGCACTGAAGCTTTCTTT. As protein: CAWVGAVGTEAFF.

In nucleotides, the CDR3 is TGTGCCACCCAACCAACGCAACGCACAGATACGCAGTATTTT. Amino acid sequence: CATQPTQRTDTQYF. This chain links TRBV7-2 with TRBJ2-3, with no clear D. The CDR3 runs to 14 residues. Trimming stripped 10 bases from V and 1 base from J, with 15 bases between. Germline loops: CDR1 SGHTA, CDR2 FQGNSA.

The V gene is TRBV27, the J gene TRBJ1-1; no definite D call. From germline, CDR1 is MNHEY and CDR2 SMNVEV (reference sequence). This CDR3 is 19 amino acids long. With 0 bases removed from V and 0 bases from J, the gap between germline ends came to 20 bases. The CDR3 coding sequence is TGTGCCAGCAGTTTATCGCTAGATCGGCGGCGGCGTATGAACACTGAAGCTTTCTTT. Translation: CASSLSLDRRRRMNTEAFF.

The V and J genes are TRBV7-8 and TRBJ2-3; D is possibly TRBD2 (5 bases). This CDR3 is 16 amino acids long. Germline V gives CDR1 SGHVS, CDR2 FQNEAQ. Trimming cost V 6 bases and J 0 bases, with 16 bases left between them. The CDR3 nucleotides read TGTGCCAGCAGATCTAGCAGCTTATCTAGCACAGATACGCAGTATTTT. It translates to CASRSSSLSSTDTQYF.

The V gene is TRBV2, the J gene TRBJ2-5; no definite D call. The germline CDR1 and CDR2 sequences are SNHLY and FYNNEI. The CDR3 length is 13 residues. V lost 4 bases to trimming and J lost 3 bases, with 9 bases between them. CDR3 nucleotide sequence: TGTGCCAGCAGTGTTTACCGTGAAGAGACCCAGTACTTC. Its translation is CASSVYREETQYF.

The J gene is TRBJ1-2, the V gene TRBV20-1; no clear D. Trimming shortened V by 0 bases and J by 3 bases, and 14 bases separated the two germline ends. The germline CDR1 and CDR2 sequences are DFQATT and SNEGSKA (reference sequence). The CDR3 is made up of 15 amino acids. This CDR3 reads CSARDLAKADYGYTF. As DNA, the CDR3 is TGCAGTGCTAGAGATCTAGCCAAAGCTGACTATGGCTACACCTTC.

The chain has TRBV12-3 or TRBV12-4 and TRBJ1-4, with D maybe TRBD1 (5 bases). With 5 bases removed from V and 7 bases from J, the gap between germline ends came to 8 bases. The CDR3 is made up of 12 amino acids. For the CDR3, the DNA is TGTGCCAGCAGTCGACAGAGTGAAAAACTGTTTTTT. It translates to CASSRQSEKLFF.

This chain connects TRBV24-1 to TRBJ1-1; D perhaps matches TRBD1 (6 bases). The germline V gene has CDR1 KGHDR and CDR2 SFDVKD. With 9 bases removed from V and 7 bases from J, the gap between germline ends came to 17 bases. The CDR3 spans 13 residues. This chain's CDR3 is CATAGGGGGEAFF. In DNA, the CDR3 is TGTGCCACCGCCGGGGGGGGCGGAGGTGAAGCTTTCTTT.